This T cell receptor (beta chain) comes out of a study of T-cell reconstitution after alpha-beta-depleted transplantation in children. General study points: Reported findings indicate that, about two months after transplant, alpha-beta T cells came from several hundred expanded clones, which were derived from non-depleted graft cells. Several patients had high TCRbeta diversity at day 60; it came from surviving recipient T cells and thymic progenitors. By one year post-transplant, T-cell counts and diversity largely arose from T cells that were newly produced.

The length of the CDR3 is 14 residues. Trimming shortened V by 3 bases and J by 2 bases, and 8 bases separated the two germline ends. This clonotype was detected only a few times. The antigen remains undetermined. The authors prepared the TCRbeta library with unique molecular identifiers. TCRdb recomputed calls from the PCR reads with MiXCR, one row per CDR3 protein. The sample shows around 440,000 distinct CDR3 sequences, over 9.5% of them seen only once. This chain joins TRBV12-3 or TRBV12-4 and TRBJ2-4, with a tentative D call TRBD2 (5 bases). The receptor was isolated from a child younger than 10 with inherited bone marrow failure, due to receive a stem cell transplant. Sequencing was performed on PBMCs, taken before TCRalphabeta/CD19-depleted stem cell transplant. DNA for the CDR3: TGTGCCAGCAGTTTCCGGGAATCCAAAAACATTCAGTACTTC. Encoded protein: CASSFRESKNIQYF.